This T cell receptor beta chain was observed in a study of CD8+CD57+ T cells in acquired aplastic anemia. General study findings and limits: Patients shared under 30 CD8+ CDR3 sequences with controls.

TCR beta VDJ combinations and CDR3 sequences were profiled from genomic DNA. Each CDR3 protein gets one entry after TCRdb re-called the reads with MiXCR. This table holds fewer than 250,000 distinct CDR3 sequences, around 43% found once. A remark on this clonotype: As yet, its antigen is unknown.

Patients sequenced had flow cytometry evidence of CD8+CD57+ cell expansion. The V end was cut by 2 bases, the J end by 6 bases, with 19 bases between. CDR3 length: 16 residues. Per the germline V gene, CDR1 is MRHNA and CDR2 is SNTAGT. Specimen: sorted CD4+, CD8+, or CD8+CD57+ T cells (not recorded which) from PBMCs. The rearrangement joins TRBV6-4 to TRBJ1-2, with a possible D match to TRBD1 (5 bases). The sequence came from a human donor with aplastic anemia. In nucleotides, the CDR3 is TGTGCCAGCAGTGACGGGGGACGGCAATCAGCCCATGGCTACACCTTC. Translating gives CASSDGGRQSAHGYTF.